The TCR beta chain under discussion was sequenced for a study of Tregs in tolerant kidney transplant recipients. Germline V lookup: CDR1 SGHAT, CDR2 FQNNGV. V lost 0 bases to trimming and J lost 4 bases, with 6 bases between them. The CDR3 spans 13 residues. Thawed PBMCs were FACS-sorted into unstimulated CD4+CD25+CD127- regulatory T cells, CD4+CD25- non-regulatory cells, CD4 and CD8 cells. Study conclusions and caveats: Validation in larger populations is needed because few patients were studied. Expanding Tregs on activated donor B cells appeared to best identify donor-specific TCRbeta clones.

As for this clone: The antigen remains unidentified. One base separates it from a far larger clone, so it is likely a read error.

Using immunoSEQ multiplex PCR, the repertoire was profiled, and TCRdb retains in-frame clones only, with some absent. The sample consists of about 59,000 clones, more than 70% of them appearing once. The chain carries TRBV11-2 and TRBJ1-1; D possibly corresponds to TRBD1 (6 bases). The specimen was CD4+ T cells from blood. This clonotype was sampled from a human donor in good health. The CDR3 is CASSLEGGTEAFF. CDR3 nucleotides: TGTGCCAGCAGCTTAGAAGGGGGCACTGAAGCTTTCTTT. Full variable domain (missing parts from reference TRBV11-2 and TRBJ1-1): EAGVAQSPRYKIIEKRQSVAFWCNPISGHATLYWYQQILGQGPKLLIQFQNNGVVDDSQLPKDRFSAERLKGVDSTLKIQPAKLEDSAVYLCASSLEGGTEAFFGQGTRLTVV.